The 15 T cell receptor beta chains below come from one sample, sequenced in a study of T cell responses to AZD1222 COVID-19 vaccine (dated by TCRdb to the early 2020s). Libraries were constructed by the immunoSEQ multiplex PCR assay. The table was pulled from immuneACCESS by TCRdb, which kept in-frame rearrangements only. Such tables lose some clones; where checked, under half of the loss comes from unresolved V genes, and the rest has no known cause. The sample table records roughly 96,000 clones; 75% to 90% of these occur just once. Roughly 24% of the sample comes from the top ten. Explained via the paper, the time point label denotes: baseline before first vaccination. The sample in question was peripheral blood, obtained on day 0 of AZD1222 vaccination. These receptors were collected from an adult in good health.

The CDR3 DNA follows: TGTGCCAGCAGCAAAGAGGGAAGAGGCAGCGAGGGCACCGGGGAGCTGTTTTTT. It encodes CASSKEGRGSEGTGELFF. The chain combines TRBV21-1 with TRBJ2-2; the table assigns TRBD2, which was not confirmed against the DNA. TRBV21-1 is termed a pseudogene. There are 18 residues in the CDR3.

The J gene is TRBJ2-5, the V gene TRBV19, with 7 bases that match TRBD1. The CDR3 sequence is 14 residues long. CDR1 and CDR2 (germline): LNHDA, SQIVND (reference sequence). J lost 1 base, V lost 3 bases, and 2 bases had no gene match. For the CDR3, the DNA is TGTGCCAGTAGTATGGGACAGCGCCAAGAGACCCAGTACTTC. This gives the protein CASSMGQRQETQYF.

This chain connects TRBV18 to TRBJ2-5, with a tentative D call TRBD2 (6 bases). In germline, CDR1 is KGHSH, CDR2 LQKENI. The V gene lost 0 bases and the J gene lost 5 bases, with 16 bases spanning the gap. The CDR3 contains 16 residues. This CDR3 is CASSPPTAAGRETQYF. The CDR3, as DNA: TGTGCCAGCTCACCACCCACAGCGGCAGGGAGGGAGACCCAGTACTTC.

This chain uses TRBV23-1 with TRBJ2-7; D may be TRBD1 (6 bases). TRBV23-1 qualifies as an ORF whose function is uncertain. The V gene lost 1 base and the J gene lost 2 bases, with 9 bases spanning the gap. There are 14 residues in the CDR3. The CDR3 DNA sequence: TGCGCCAGCAGTCAATGGGACAAAACCTACGAGCAGTACTTC. Residues: CASSQWDKTYEQYF.

This chain joins TRBV28 and TRBJ2-5; TRBD1 matches at 8 bases. The ends lost 0 bases at V and 5 bases at J; junction bases unmatched: 2. The CDR3 contains 14 residues. The germline V gene has CDR1 MDHEN and CDR2 SYDVKM. The CDR3 DNA reads as TGTGCCAGCAGTTTATGGGACAGGGTGGAGACCCAGTACTTC. This encodes CASSLWDRVETQYF. The full variable domain, in which reference TRBV28 and TRBJ2-5 provide the parts outside the CDR3, is DVKVTQSSRYLVKRTGEKVFLECVQDMDHENMFWYRQDPGLGLRLIYFSYDVKMKEKGDIPEGYSVSREKKERFSLILESASTNQTSMYLCASSLWDRVETQYFGPGTRLLVL.

This rearrangement joins TRBV3-1 (or the pseudogene TRBV3-2) to TRBJ2-1; the D call may be TRBD1 or TRBD2 (5 bases each). Germline loops: CDR1 LGHDT, CDR2 YNNKEL (reference sequence). V lost 4 bases and J lost 10, with 17 bases in between. The CDR3 length is 14 residues. The CDR3 reads CASSPQVGRSEQFF. DNA for the CDR3: TGTGCCAGCAGCCCCCAAGTGGGACGCTCAGAGCAGTTCTTC.

This chain uses TRBV15 with TRBJ2-5, with TRBD2 matching 14 bases. Germline CDR1 reads LNHNV; CDR2 reads YYDKDF (reference sequence). Trimming removed 4 bases from V and 4 bases from J; junction bases left unmatched: 17. The CDR3 has 20 amino acids. The CDR3 nucleotides read TGTGCCACCAGCACCCAGGGGGGCAGTGGGACTAGCGGGAGACGAGAGACCCAGTACTTC. This encodes CATSTQGGSGTSGRRETQYF.

The chain joins TRBV5-1 to TRBJ2-7; TRBD1 might be the D (6 bases). V was shortened by 4 bases and J by 6 bases, with 11 bases between the two germline ends. This CDR3 spans 12 amino acids. Per the germline V gene, CDR1 is SGHRS and CDR2 is YFSETQ. The CDR3 region is CASSRNRAEQYF. The CDR3 DNA reads as TGCGCCAGCAGCCGAAACAGGGCCGAGCAGTACTTC.

The J gene is TRBJ1-5, the V gene TRBV6-1; 10 nucleotides agree with TRBD1. Germline CDR1 reads MNHNS; CDR2 reads SASEGT. This CDR3 contains 17 residues. Losses at the gene ends were 3 bases for V and 0 bases for J; bases not matched to a gene: 5. This CDR3 reads CASSDRDRGTSNQPQHF. In DNA form, the CDR3 reads TGTGCCAGCAGTGATCGGGACAGGGGTACTAGCAATCAGCCCCAGCATTTT.

The chain carries TRBV30 and TRBJ1-5, with TRBD1 matching over 8 bases. Germline V gene lookup returns CDR1 GTSNPN and CDR2 SVGIG (reference sequence). With 1 base clipped from V and 5 bases from J, the junction kept 7 bases outside the gene matches. This CDR3 contains 15 residues. CDR3 region: CAWSGTGTDYQPQHF. The CDR3 DNA sequence: TGTGCCTGGAGTGGGACAGGGACAGACTATCAGCCCCAGCATTTT.

The rearrangement links TRBV3-1 (or the pseudogene TRBV3-2) to TRBJ2-7; the match to TRBD2 covers 12 bases. Germline V gene sequence: CDR1 LGHDT, CDR2 YNNKEL (reference sequence). J was trimmed by 5 bases and V by 7 bases; bases with no gene match: 6. The CDR3 consists of 14 residues. CDR3 DNA: TGTGCCAGCACCCTAGCGGGAGGGACCCACGAGCAGTACTTC. It codes for CASTLAGGTHEQYF.

The rearrangement uses TRBV9 and TRBJ2-1, with 10 nucleotides matching TRBD1. The CDR3 is 16 amino acids. Per the germline V gene, CDR1 is SGDLS and CDR2 is YYNGEE. The J segment lost 2 bases and the V segment lost 0 bases, leaving 2 bases of the junction unmatched. The CDR3 nucleotides read TGTGCCAGCAGCGTAGGGGGGACAGGGGCCTACAATGAGCAGTTCTTC. It encodes CASSVGGTGAYNEQFF.

The chain links TRBV9 to TRBJ2-7, with 7 bases lining up with TRBD1. Germline V gene data show CDR1 as SGDLS and CDR2 as YYNGEE. The V gene end was trimmed by 3 bases and the J gene end by 1 base; junction bases not matched to a gene: 1. The CDR3 extends over 13 amino acids. CDR3 sequence: CASSGGQSYEQYF. The CDR3 coding sequence is TGTGCCAGCAGCGGGGGACAGTCCTACGAGCAGTACTTC.

The chain joins TRBV2 to TRBJ2-2, with D hard to call. V lost 7 bases to trimming and J lost 6 bases, with 18 bases between them. This CDR3 comprises 15 residues. The germline gives CDR1 SNHLY, CDR2 FYNNEI. This CDR3 is CASKARVGSSGELFF. Here the CDR3 DNA reads TGTGCCAGCAAGGCTAGGGTTGGTTCATCCGGGGAGCTGTTTTTT.

This chain connects TRBV7-2 to TRBJ2-1; D is tentatively TRBD1 or TRBD2 (5 bases each). In germline, CDR1 is SGHTA, CDR2 FQGNSA. The CDR3 contains 15 residues. V dropped 0 bases and J dropped 7 bases, with 13 bases sitting between them. The CDR3 nucleotides are TGTGCCAGCAGCTTAGCGGGACCGCCGGGGAATGAGCAGTTCTTC. This translates into CASSLAGPPGNEQFF.